The next 3 T cell receptor beta chains were all read from a single sample in a study of blood T cell repertoires in COVID-19. The assay was immunoSEQ multiplex PCR, and TCRdb's table has in-frame clones only and misses some. Of around 190,000 clones in the sample, 80% to 90% were seen once. Sequencing input: peripheral blood. These TCRs come from a man aged 50-60 years with active or convalescent COVID-19.

In this sample, this clone turned up once. The rearrangement joins TRBV2 to TRBJ1-3; the D gene is possibly TRBD1 (5 bases). Trimming took off 6 bases at V and 0 bases at J, with 9 bases between the two ends. Germline CDR1 is SNHLY and CDR2 is FYNNEI. The length of the CDR3 is 14 residues. The CDR3 DNA follows: TGTGCCAGCAGGGAGGGGCTCTCTGGAAACACCATATATTTT. Its translation: CASREGLSGNTIYF.

The CDR3 DNA reads as TGTGCCAGCAGCTCGACAGGGGGTCGCCCCGGGGAGCTGTTTTTT. Its translation: CASSSTGGRPGELFF. The chain has TRBV5-5 and TRBJ2-2; 9 bases are a match to TRBD1. Unmatched junction bases numbered 6, after V lost 3 bases and J lost 6 bases. Per the germline V gene, CDR1 is SGHKS and CDR2 is YYEKEE (reference sequence). The length of the CDR3 is 15 residues.

The gene calls are TRBV5-1 and TRBJ1-4; maybe TRBD1 (6 bases). Germline V gene lookup returns CDR1 SGHRS and CDR2 YFSETQ. V lost 0 bases and J 5 bases, leaving 17 bases between the germline ends. The length of the CDR3 is 17 residues. The CDR3 here is CASSLETTGTGNEKLFF. As DNA, the CDR3 is TGCGCCAGCAGCTTGGAAACGACAGGAACTGGGAATGAAAAACTGTTTTTT.